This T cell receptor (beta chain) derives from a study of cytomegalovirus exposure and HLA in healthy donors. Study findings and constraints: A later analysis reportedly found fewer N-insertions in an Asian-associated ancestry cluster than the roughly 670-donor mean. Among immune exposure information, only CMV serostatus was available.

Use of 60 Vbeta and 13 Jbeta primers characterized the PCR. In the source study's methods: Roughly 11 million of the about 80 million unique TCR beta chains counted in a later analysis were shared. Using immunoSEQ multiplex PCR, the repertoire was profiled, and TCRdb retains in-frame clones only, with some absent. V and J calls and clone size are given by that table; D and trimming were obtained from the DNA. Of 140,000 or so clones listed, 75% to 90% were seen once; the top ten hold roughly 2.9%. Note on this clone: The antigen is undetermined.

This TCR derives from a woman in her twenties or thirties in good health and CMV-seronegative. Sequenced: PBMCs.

The CDR3 sequence is CAISEGTGGEYEQYF. Here the CDR3 DNA reads TGTGCCATCAGTGAGGGGACAGGGGGAGAGTACGAGCAGTACTTC. The V call is TRBV10-3, the J call TRBJ2-7; TRBD1 aligns across 11 bases. The length of the CDR3 is 15 residues. CDR1 and CDR2 (germline): ENHRY, SYGVKD. The V and J ends lost 2 bases and 4 bases, in that order; junction bases with no gene match: 4.